This T cell receptor beta chain was recorded in a study of cytomegalovirus exposure and HLA in healthy donors. Primers: 60 Vbeta forward and 13 Jbeta reverse. Some clones are missing from TCRdb's copy, which holds only in-frame ones; the method was immunoSEQ multiplex PCR. The sample contains 140,000 to 150,000 clones, 80% of which appear only once. The V gene end was trimmed by 1 base and the J gene end by 0 bases; junction bases not matched to a gene: 6. The CDR3 has 18 residues. CDR1 and CDR2 (germline): SGHVS, FQNEAQ. Notes on the study in general: Clonal expansion, a later analysis showed, was greater in HLA-associated TCR beta chains than in equally common others.

On this clone: Its antigen is currently unknown.

The source material was PBMCs. The chain is built from TRBV7-8 and TRBJ1-3; 10 bases are shared with TRBD1. This sequence originates from a man aged 35 to 55 in good health and CMV-seronegative. CDR3 coding DNA: TGTGCCAGCAGCTTAGGGGGGACAGGGGAGCTCTCTGGAAACACCATATATTTT. It encodes CASSLGGTGELSGNTIYF.